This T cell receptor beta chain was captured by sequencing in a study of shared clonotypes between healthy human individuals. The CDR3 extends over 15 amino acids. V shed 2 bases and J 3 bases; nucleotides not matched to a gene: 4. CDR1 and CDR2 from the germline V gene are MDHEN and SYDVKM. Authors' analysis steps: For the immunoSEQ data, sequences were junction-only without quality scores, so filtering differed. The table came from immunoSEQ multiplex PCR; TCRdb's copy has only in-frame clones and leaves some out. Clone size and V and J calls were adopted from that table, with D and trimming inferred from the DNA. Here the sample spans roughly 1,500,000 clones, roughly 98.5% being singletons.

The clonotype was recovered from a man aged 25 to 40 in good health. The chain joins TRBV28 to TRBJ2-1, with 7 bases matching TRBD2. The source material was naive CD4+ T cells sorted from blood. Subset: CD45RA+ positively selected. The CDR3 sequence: CASSLILANYNEQFF. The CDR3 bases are TGTGCCAGCAGTTTAATACTAGCGAACTACAATGAGCAGTTCTTC.